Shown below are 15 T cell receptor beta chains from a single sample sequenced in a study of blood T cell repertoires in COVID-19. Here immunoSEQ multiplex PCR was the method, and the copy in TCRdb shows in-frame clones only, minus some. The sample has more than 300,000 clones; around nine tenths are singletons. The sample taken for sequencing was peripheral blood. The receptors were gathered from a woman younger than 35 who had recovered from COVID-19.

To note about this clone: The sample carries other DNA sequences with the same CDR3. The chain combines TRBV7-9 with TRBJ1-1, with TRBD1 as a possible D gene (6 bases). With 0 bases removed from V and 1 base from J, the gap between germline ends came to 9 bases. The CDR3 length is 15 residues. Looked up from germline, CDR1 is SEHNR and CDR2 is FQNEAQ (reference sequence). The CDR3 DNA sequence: TGTGCCAGCAGCTTAGCGCAGGGACAGAACACTGAAGCTTTCTTT. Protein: CASSLAQGQNTEAFF.

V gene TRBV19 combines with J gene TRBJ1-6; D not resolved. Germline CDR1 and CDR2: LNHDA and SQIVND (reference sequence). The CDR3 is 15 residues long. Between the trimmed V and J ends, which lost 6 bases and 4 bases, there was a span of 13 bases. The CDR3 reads CASSYLGAYNSPLHF. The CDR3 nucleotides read TGTGCCAGTAGCTATCTGGGAGCATATAATTCACCCCTCCACTTT.

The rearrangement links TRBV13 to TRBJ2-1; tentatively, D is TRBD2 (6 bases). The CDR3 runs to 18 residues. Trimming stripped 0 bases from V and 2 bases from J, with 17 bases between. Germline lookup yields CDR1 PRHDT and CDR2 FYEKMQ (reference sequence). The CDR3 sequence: CASSLGLSERGAYNEQFF. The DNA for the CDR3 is TGTGCCAGCAGCTTAGGCCTAAGCGAGCGCGGGGCCTACAATGAGCAGTTCTTC.

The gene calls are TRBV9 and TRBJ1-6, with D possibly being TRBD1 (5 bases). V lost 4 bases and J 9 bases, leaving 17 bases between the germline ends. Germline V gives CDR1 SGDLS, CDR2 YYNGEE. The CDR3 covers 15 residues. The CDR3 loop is CASSPVAGDGSPLHF. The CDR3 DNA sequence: TGTGCCAGCAGCCCTGTGGCGGGGGATGGTTCACCCCTCCACTTT.

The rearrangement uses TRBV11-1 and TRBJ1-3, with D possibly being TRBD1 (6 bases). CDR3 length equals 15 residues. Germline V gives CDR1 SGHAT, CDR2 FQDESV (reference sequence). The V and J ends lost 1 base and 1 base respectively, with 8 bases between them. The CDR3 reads CASSLDRASGNTIYF. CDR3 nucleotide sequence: TGTGCCAGCAGCTTAGACAGGGCATCTGGAAACACCATATATTTT.

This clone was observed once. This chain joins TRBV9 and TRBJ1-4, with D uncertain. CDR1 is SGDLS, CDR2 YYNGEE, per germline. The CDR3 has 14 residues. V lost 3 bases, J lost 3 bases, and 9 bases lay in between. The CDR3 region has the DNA TGTGCCAGCAGCGCCGTGAGTTCTAATGAAAAACTGTTTTTT. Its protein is CASSAVSSNEKLFF.

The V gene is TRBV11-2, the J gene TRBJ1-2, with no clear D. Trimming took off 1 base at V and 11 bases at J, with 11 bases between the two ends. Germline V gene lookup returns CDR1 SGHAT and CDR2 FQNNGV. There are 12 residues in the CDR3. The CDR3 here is CASSLASISYTF. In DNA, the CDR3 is TGTGCCAGCAGCTTAGCTTCTATCTCGTACACCTTC. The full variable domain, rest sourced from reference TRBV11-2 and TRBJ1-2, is EAGVAQSPRYKIIEKRQSVAFWCNPISGHATLYWYQQILGQGPKLLIQFQNNGVVDDSQLPKDRFSAERLKGVDSTLKIQPAKLEDSAVYLCASSLASISYTFGSGTRLTVV.

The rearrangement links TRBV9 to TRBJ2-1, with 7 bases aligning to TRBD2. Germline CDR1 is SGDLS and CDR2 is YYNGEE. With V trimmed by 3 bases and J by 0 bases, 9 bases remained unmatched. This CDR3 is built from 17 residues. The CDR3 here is CASSASGSYSSYNEQFF. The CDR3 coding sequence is TGTGCCAGCAGCGCTAGCGGAAGCTACAGCTCCTACAATGAGCAGTTCTTC.

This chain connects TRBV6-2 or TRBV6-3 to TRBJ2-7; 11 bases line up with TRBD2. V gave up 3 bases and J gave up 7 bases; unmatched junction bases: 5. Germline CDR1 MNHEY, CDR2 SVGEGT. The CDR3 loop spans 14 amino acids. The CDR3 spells CASSYSGRAPEQYV. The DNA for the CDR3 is TGTGCCAGCAGTTATAGCGGGAGGGCCCCTGAGCAGTACGTC.

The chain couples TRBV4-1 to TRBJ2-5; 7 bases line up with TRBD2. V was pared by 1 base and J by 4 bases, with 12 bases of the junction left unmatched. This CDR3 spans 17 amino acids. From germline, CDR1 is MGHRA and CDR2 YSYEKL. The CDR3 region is CASSQGSVLRGRETQYF. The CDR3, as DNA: TGCGCCAGCAGCCAAGGTTCCGTTCTGCGGGGGAGAGAGACCCAGTACTTC.

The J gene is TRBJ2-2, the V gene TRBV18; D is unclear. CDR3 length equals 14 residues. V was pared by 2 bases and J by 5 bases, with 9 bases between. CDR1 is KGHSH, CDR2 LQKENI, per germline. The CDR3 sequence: CASSPNSRTGELFF. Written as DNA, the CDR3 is TGTGCCAGCTCACCAAACAGCAGGACCGGGGAGCTGTTTTTT.

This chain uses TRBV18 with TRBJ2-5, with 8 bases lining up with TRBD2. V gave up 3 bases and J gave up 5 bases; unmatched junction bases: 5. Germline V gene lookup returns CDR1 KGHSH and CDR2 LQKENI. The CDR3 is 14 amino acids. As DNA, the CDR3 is TGTGCCAGCTCACCCCAAGCGGGAGAGGAGACCCAGTACTTC. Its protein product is CASSPQAGEETQYF.

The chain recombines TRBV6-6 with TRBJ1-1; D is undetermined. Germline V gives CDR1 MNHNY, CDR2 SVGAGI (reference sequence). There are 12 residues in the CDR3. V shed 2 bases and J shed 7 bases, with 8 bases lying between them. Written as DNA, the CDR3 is TGTGCCAGCAGTTACCGCACTCTTGAAGCTTTCTTT. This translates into CASSYRTLEAFF.

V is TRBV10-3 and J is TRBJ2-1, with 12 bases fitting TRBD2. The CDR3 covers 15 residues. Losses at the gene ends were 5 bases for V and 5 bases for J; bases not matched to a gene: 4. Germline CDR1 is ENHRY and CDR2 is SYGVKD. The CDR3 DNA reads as TGTGCCATCAGTAGGACTAGCGGGACCCACAATGAGCAGTTCTTC. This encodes CAISRTSGTHNEQFF.

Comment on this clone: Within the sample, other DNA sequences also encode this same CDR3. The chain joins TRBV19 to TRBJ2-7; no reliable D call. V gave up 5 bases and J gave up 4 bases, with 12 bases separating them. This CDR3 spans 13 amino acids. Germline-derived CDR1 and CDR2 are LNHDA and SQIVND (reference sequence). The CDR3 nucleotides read TGTGCCAGTAGTCCTCGCCCGGGTTACGAGCAGTACGTC. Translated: CASSPRPGYEQYV.